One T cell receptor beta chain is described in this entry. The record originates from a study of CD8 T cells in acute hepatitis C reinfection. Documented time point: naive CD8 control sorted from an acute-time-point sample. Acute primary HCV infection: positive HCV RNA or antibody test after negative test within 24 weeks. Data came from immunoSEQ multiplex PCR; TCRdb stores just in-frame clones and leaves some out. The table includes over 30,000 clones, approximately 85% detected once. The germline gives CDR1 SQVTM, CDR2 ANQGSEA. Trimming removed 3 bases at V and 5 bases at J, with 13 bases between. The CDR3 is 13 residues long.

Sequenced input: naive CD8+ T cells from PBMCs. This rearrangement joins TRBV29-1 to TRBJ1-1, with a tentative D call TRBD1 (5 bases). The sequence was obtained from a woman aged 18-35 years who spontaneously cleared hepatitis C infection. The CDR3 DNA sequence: TGCAGCGTTGATGGGGGGTTCGTGACTGAAGCTTTCTTT. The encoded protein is CSVDGGFVTEAFF.